This record concerns one T cell receptor beta chain sequence. This record belongs to a study of CD8 T cells in Susac syndrome. TCR beta sequences were obtained from blood CD8+ and CD4+ T cells. Negative isolation yielded CD8+ and CD4+ T cells; FACS enriched TEMRA cells. RNA in amounts of roughly 0.5 to 1 ug was reverse transcribed with random hexamers. The amplification used immunoSEQ multiplex PCR on TCR beta CDR3; it spanned 54 Vbeta and 13 Jbeta. TCRdb analysed the immunoSEQ multiplex PCR reads with MiXCR anew, one entry per CDR3 protein. The sample holds some 110,000 distinct CDR3 sequences, 85% to 95% seen once. The V end was cut by 5 bases, the J end by 13 bases, with 17 bases between. This CDR3 region has 12 residues. Germline values: CDR1 SGHTA, CDR2 FQGNSA.

This chain joins TRBV7-2 and TRBJ1-2; D may be TRBD1 (6 bases). Material for sequencing was CD4+ T cells from PBMCs. This clonotype originated in a human donor with multiple sclerosis. In DNA form, the CDR3 reads TGTGCCAGCAGCGAAGACCATGGACAGTGCACCTTC. It is translated as CASSEDHGQCTF.